The T cell receptor beta chain described here comes from a study of blood T cell repertoires in COVID-19 (dated by TCRdb to 2019 to 2021). With respect to the entire study: Collaborator samples came from the United States, Italy and Spain and covered acute and convalescent phases of COVID-19. The material from the prospective study consisted of cDNA or gDNA derived from T cells, B-cell-depleted T cells, or PBMCs. Subjects who had been exposed to COVID-19, were actively infected with it, or had recovered from it provided the deeply sampled blood TCRbeta repertoires that made up the dataset. The repertoires were released in a freely available public database intended as a resource for research on the immune response to SARS-CoV-2. The samples were drawn from two sources: the first 160 participants of the ongoing ImmuneRACE study, and 1,000 to 1,500 subjects contributed by 6 global collaborators. Sample metadata almost always included a de-identified subject ID, COVID-19 status, age in years and sex. Where HLA class I and class II types were available, the types were taken from metadata supplied by the sample provider, not from assay-based typing. Here is what the overall study found, with its caveats: Clinical and demographic metadata were provided uncurated, with the amount varying by source and participant.

Whole blood was collected in K2EDTA tubes by collaborating institutions according to the institutions' own protocols. For TCRbeta analysis, collaborators shipped samples in one of three forms: frozen whole blood, isolated PBMCs, or DNA extracted from either of those sample types. TCRbeta CDR3 regions were amplified from genomic DNA by means of the immunoSEQ Assay, a bias-controlled multiplex PCR. Per the original workflow: The number of nucleated cells in each sample was estimated from the amplification of reference gene primers within the assay. Sequence reads were collapsed and filtered to measure the absolute abundance of every unique TCRbeta CDR3 rearrangement. Productive Simpson clonality was computed per sample as the square root of Simpson's diversity index over productive rearrangements. This immuneACCESS table, as held by TCRdb, lists in-frame sequences with V and J called but not all clones. Of the missing ones, under half trace to an unresolved V gene in checked studies; the others have no known cause. The DNA gave D and trimming, while V, J and clone size come from that table. The sample yields around 42,000 clones; about 82% were counted once. Jointly, the top ten make up 55% to 60% of the sample.

The germline V gene sets CDR1 to LGHNA and CDR2 to YSLEER. The germline ends are 14 bases apart after V is trimmed by 0 bases and J by 6 bases. Its CDR3 holds 15 amino acids, cysteine through phenylalanine. Only the CDR3 DNA stays, 45 bases, in frame from base 1. As for this clone: Its cognate antigen has yet to be identified. No per-base quality is available; no much larger clone lies one base away.

The sample was peripheral blood. The chain employs TRBV4-3 and TRBJ1-1, with no reliable assignment of the D segment. The sequence was collected from a man aged 65 to 85 with acute or convalescent COVID-19. The nucleotides read TGCGCCAGCAGCCAAGATTCGGGTGCGGGCGCTGAAGCTTTCTTT. Its protein is CASSQDSGAGAEAFF.